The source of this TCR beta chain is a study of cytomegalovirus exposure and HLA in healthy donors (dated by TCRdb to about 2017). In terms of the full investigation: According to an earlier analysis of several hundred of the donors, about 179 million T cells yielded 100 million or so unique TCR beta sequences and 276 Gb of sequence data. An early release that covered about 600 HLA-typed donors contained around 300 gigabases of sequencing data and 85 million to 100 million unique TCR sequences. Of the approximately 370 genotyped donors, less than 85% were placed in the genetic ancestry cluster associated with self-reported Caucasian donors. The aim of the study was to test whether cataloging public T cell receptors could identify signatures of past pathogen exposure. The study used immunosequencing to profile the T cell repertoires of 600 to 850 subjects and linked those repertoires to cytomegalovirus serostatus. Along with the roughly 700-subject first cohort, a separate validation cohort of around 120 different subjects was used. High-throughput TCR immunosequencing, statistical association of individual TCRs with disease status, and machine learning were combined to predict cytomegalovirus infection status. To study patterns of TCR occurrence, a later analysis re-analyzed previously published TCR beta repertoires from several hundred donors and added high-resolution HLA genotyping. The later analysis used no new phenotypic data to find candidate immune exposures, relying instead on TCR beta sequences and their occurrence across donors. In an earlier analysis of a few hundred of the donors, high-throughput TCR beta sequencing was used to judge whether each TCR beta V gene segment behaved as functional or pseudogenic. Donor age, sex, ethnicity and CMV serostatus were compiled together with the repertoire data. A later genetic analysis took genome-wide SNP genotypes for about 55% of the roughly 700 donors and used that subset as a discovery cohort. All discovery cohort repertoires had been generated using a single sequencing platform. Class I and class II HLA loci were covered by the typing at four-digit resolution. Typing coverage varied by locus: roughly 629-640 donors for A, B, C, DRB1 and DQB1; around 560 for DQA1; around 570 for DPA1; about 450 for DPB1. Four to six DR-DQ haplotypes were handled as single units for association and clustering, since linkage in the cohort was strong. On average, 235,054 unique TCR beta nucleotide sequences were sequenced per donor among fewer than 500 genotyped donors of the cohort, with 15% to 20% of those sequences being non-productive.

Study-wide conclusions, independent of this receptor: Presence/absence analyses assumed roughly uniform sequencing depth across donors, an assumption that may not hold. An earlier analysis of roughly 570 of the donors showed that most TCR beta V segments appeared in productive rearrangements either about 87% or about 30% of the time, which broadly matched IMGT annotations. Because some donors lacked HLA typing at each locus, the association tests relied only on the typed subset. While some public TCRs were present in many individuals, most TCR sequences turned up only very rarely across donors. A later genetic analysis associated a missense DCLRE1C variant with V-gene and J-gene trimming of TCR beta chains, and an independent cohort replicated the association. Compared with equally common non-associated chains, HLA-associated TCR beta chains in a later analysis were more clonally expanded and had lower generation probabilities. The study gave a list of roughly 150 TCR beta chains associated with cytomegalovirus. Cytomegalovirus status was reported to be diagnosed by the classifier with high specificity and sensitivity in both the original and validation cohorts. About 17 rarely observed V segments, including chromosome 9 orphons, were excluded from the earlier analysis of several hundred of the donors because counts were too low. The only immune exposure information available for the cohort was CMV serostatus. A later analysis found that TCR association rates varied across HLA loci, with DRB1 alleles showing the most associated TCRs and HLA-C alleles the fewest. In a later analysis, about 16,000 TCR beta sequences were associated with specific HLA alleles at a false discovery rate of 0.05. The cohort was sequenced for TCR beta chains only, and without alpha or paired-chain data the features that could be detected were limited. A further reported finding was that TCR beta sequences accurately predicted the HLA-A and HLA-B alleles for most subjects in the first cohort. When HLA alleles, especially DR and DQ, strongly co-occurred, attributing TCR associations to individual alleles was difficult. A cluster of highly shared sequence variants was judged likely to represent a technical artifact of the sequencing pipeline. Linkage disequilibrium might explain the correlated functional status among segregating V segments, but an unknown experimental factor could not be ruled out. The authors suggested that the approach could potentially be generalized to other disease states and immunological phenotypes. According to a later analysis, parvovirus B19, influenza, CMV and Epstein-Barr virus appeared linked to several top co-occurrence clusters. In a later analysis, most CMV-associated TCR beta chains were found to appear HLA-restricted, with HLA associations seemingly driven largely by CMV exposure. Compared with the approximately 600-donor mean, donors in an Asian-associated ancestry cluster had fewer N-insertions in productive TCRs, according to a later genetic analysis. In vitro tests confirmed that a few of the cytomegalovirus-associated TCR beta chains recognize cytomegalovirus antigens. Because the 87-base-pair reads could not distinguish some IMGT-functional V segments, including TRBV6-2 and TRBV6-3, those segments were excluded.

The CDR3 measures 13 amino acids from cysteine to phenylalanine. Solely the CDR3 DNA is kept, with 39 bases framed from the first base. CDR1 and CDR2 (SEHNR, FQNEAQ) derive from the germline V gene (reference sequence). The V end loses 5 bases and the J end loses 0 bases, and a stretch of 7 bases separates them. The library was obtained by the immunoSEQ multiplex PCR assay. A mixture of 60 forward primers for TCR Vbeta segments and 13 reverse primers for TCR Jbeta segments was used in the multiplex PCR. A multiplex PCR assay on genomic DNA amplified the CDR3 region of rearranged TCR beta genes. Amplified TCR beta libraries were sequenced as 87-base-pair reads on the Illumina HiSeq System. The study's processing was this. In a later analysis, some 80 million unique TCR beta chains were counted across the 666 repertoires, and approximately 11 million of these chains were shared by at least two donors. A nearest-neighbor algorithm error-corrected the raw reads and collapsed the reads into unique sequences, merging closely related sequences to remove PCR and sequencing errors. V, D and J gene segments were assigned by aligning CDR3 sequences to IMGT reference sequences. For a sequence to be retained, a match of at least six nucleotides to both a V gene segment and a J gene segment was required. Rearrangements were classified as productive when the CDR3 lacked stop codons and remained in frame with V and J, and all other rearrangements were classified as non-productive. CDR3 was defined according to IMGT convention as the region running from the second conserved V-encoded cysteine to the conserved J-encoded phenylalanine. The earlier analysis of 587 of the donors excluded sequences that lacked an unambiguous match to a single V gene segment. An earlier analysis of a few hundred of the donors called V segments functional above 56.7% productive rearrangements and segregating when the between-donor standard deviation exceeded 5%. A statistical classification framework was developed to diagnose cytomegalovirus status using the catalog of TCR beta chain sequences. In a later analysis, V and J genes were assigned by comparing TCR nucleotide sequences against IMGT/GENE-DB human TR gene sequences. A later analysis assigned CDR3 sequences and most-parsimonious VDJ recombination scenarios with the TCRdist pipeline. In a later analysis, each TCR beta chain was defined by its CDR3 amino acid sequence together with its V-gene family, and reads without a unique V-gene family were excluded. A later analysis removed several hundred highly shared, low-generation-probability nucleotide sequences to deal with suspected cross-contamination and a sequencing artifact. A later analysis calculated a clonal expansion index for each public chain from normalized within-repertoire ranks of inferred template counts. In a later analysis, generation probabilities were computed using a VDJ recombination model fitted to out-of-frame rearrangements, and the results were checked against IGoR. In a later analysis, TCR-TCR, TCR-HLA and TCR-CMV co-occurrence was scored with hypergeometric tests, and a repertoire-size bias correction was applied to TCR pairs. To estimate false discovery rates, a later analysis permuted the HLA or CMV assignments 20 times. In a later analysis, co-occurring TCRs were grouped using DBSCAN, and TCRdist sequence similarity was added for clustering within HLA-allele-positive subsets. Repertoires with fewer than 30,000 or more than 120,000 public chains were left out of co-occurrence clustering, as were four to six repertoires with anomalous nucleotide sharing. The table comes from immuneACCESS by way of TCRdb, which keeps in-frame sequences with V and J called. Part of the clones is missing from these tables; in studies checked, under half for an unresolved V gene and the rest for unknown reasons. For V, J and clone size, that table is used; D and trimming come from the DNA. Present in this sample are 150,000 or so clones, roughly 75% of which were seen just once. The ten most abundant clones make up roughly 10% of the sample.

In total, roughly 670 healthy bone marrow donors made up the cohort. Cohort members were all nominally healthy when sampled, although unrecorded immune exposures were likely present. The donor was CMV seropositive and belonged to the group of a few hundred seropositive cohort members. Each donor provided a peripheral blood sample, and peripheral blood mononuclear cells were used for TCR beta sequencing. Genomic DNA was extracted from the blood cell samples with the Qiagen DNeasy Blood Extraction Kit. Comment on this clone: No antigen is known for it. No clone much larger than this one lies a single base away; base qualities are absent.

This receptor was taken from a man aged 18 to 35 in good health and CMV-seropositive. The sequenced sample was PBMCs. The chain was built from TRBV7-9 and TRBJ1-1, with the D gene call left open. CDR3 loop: CASSVQMNTEAFF. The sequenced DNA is TGTGCCAGCAGCGTCCAAATGAACACTGAAGCTTTCTTT.